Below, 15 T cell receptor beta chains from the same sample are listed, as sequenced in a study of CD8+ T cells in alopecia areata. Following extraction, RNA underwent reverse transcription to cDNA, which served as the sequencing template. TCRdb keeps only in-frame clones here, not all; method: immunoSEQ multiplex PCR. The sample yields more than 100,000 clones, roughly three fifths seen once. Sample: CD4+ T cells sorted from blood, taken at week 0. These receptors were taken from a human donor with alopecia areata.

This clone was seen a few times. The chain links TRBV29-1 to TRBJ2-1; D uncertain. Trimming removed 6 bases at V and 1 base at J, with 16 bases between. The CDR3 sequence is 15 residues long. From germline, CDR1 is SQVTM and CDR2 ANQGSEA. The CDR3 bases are TGCAGCGTCCTGAGACGCAGTTATTCCTACAATGAGCAGTTCTTC. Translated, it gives CSVLRRSYSYNEQFF.

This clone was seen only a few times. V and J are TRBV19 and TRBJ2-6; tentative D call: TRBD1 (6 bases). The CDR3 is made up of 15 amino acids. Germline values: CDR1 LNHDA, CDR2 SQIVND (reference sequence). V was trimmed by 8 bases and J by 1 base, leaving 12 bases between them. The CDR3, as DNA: TGTGCCAGTCTTAAACAGGGATCTGGGGCCAACGTCCTGACTTTC. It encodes CASLKQGSGANVLTF.

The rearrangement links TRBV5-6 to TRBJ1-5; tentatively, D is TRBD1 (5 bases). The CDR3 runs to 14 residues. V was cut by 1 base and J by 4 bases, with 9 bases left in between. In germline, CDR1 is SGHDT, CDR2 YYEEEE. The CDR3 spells CASSLYGGNQPQHF. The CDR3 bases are TGTGCCAGCAGCTTGTATGGGGGGAATCAGCCCCAGCATTTT.

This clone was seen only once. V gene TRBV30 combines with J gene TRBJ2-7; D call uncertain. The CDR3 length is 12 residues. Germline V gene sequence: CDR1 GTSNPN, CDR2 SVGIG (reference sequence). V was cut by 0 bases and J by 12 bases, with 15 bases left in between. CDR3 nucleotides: TGTGCCTGGAGTGTTTATCAGGAACCTCCGTACTTC. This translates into CAWSVYQEPPYF. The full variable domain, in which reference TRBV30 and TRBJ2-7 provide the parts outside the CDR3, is SQTIHQWPATLVQPVGSPLSLECTVEGTSNPNLYWYRQAAGRGLQLLFYSVGIGQISSEVPQNLSASRPQDRQFILSSKKLLLSDSGFYLCAWSVYQEPPYFGPGTRLTVT.

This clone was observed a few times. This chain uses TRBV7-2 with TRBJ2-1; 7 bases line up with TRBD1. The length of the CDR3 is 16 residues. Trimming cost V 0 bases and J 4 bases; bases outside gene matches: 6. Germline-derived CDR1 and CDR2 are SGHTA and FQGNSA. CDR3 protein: CASSLAVTGAYNEQFF. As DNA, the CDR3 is TGTGCCAGCAGCTTAGCTGTTACAGGGGCGTACAATGAGCAGTTCTTC. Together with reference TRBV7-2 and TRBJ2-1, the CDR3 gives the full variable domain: GAGVSQSPSNKVTEKGKDVELRCDPISGHTALYWYRQSLGQGLEFLIYFQGNSAPDKSGLPSDRFSAERTGGSVSTLTIQRTQQEDSAVYLCASSLAVTGAYNEQFFGPGTRLTVL.

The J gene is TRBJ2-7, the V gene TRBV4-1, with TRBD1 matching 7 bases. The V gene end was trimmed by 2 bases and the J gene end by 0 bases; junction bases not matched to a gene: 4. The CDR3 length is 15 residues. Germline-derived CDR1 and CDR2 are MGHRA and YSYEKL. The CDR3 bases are TGCGCCAGCAGCCAACAGGGGGACAGCTCCTACGAGCAGTACTTC. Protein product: CASSQQGDSSYEQYF.

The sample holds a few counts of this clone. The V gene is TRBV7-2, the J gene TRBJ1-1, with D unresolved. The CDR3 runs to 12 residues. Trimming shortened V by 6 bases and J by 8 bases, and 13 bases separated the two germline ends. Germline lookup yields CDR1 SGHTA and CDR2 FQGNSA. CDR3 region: CASSRRSGEAFF. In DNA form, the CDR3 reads TGTGCCAGCAGTCGAAGGTCGGGCGAAGCTTTCTTT.

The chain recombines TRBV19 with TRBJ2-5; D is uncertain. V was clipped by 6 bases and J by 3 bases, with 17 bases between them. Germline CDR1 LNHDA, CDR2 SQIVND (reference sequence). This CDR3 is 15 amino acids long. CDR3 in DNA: TGTGCCAGTAGCGGAATCGGGCCCCCGAAAGAGACCCAGTACTTC. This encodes CASSGIGPPKETQYF.

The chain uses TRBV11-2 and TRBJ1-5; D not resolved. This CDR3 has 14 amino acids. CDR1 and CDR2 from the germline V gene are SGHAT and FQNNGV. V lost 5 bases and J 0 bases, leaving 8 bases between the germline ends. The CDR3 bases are TGTGCCAGCAGCGAACGTTATAGCAATCAGCCCCAGCATTTT. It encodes CASSERYSNQPQHF.

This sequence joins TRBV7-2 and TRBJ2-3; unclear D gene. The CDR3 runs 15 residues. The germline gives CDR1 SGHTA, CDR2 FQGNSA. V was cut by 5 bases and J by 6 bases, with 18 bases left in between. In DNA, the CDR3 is TGTGCCAGCAGCCCCGGAAGAAGGCTAGAGGATACGCAGTATTTT. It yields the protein CASSPGRRLEDTQYF.

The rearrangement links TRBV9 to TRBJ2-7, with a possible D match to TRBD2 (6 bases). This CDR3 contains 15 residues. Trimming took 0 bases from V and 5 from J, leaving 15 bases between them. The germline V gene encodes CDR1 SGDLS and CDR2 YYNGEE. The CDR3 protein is CASSVAPVEGHEQYF. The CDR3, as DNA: TGTGCCAGCAGCGTAGCTCCGGTGGAGGGCCACGAGCAGTACTTC.

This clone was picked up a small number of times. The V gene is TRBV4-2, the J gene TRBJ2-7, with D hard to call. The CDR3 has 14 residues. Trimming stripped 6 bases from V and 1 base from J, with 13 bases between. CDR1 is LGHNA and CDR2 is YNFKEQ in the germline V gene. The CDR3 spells CASSDGLGSYEQYF. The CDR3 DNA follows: TGTGCCAGCAGTGACGGGTTAGGTTCCTACGAGCAGTACTTC.

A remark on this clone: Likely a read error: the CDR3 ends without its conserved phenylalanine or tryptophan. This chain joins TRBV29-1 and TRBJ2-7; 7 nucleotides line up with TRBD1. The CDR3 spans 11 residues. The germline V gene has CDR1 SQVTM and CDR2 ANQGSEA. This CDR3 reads CSIGTEHEQYS. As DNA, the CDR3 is TGCAGTATCGGGACAGAACACGAGCAGTACTCC.

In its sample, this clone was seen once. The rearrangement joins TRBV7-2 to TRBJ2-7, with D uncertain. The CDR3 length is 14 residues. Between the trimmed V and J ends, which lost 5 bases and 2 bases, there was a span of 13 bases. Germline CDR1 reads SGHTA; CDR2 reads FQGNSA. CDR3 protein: CASSENIVTYEQYF. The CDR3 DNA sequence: TGTGCCAGCAGCGAAAATATTGTCACCTACGAGCAGTACTTC. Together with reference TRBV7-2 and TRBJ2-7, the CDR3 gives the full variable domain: GAGVSQSPSNKVTEKGKDVELRCDPISGHTALYWYRQSLGQGLEFLIYFQGNSAPDKSGLPSDRFSAERTGGSVSTLTIQRTQQEDSAVYLCASSENIVTYEQYFGPGTRLTVT.

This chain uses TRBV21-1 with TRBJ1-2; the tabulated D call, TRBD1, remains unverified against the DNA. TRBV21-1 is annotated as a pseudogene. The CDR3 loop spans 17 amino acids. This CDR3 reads CASSNESGTGETYGYTF. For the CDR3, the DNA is TGTGCCAGCAGCAATGAATCCGGGACAGGAGAAACCTATGGCTACACCTTC.